Here is one T cell receptor (beta chain) with its context. No antigen is known for it. Trimming took off 2 bases at V and 1 base at J, with 7 bases between the two ends. Germline assignment: CDR1 SGHTA and CDR2 FQGTGA. CDR3 length equals 14 residues. These data come from a study of cytomegalovirus exposure and HLA in healthy donors. Turning to the study itself: An early data release held 80 million or so unique TCRs from HLA-typed donors.

General observations from the study: In a later analysis, productive TCRs from donors in an Asian-associated ancestry cluster reportedly carried fewer N-insertions than the cohort mean. The majority of TCR sequences were rare, yet some public TCRs appeared in many donors. Within the data, a cluster of highly shared sequence variants was likely a sequencing artifact.

With 60 Vbeta and 13 Jbeta primers, the PCR was carried out. Assay: immunoSEQ multiplex PCR; the TCRdb copy retains only in-frame clones and omits some. The sample records 95,000 to 100,000 clones, about 74% being singletons. The J gene is TRBJ2-3, the V gene TRBV7-3, with TRBD2 as a possible D gene (6 bases). Sequencing was done on a sample of PBMCs. The receptor was derived from a female donor in good health and CMV-seronegative. The CDR3 nucleotides read TGTGCCAGCAGCTTAGCGGGACGCACAGATACGCAGTATTTT. Its translation: CASSLAGRTDTQYF.